These 28 T cell receptor beta chains were all obtained from the same sample, sequenced in a study of blood T cells in healthy people across ages. Sample-barcoded 5' priming and a J-beta primer mix drove a second PCR of roughly 7 to 11 cycles. TCRdb reanalysed the 5' RACE reads using MiXCR and keeps one entry per CDR3 protein. Among about 700,000 distinct CDR3 sequences listed, roughly 30% were seen once. The sample taken for sequencing was blood. Source of these receptors: a woman of 80 years or more in good health.

This clonotype has just a few counts. The J gene is TRBJ1-5, the V gene TRBV27; weak D call: TRBD1 (5 bases). The V gene lost 1 base and the J gene lost 5 bases, with 12 bases spanning the gap. Germline V gene sequence: CDR1 MNHEY, CDR2 SMNVEV (reference sequence). The CDR3 has 15 residues. The chain's CDR3 is CASSLWGEVDQPQHF. CDR3 nucleotides: TGTGCCAGCAGTTTATGGGGGGAGGTTGATCAGCCCCAGCATTTT.

The chain recombines TRBV3-1 with TRBJ1-1; TRBD1 matches 7 bases. The CDR3 loop spans 14 amino acids. The V and J ends lost 3 bases and 2 bases, in that order; junction bases with no gene match: 3. Germline loops: CDR1 LGHDT, CDR2 YNNKEL (reference sequence). As DNA, the CDR3 is TGTGCCAGCAGCCAGAGGACAGGCAACACTGAAGCTTTCTTT. As protein: CASSQRTGNTEAFF.

This clonotype has ten or more counts. The V and J genes are TRBV12-3 or TRBV12-4 and TRBJ1-1; D uncertain. CDR3 length: 15 residues. V was cut by 1 base and J by 0 bases, with 9 bases left in between. CDR3 DNA sequence: TGTGCCAGCAGTTTAGACAGCGGATTGAACACTGAAGCTTTCTTT. It is translated as CASSLDSGLNTEAFF.

The V call is TRBV5-1, the J call TRBJ2-1, with 7 bases lining up with TRBD1. Germline V CDR1 and CDR2: SGHRS, YFSETQ. The trim removed 3 bases at V and 6 bases at J, leaving 6 bases unmatched. The CDR3 runs 14 residues. The CDR3 DNA reads TGCGCCAGCAGCTCGCAGGGACAGCTCAATGAGCAGTTCTTC. Protein product: CASSSQGQLNEQFF.

This clonotype was picked up a small number of times. A much larger clone lies one base from this, so it may be a read error. J is TRBJ1-4 and V is TRBV20-1, with D possibly being TRBD1 (5 bases). The CDR3 contains 13 residues. Looked up from germline, CDR1 is DFQATT and CDR2 is SNEGSKA (reference sequence). The V end was cut by 0 bases, the J end by 10 bases, with 12 bases between. The CDR3 sequence is CSAREAGRAKLFF. The CDR3, as DNA: TGCAGTGCTAGAGAAGCAGGGCGGGCAAAACTGTTTTTT.

The sample holds a few counts of this clonotype. The CDR3 region has the DNA TGTGCCATCAGCCGAGACCGGAACACCGGGGAGCTGTTTTTT. It translates to CAISRDRNTGELFF. The V gene is TRBV10-3, the J gene TRBJ2-2; D call uncertain. Germline values: CDR1 ENHRY, CDR2 SYGVKD. This CDR3 spans 14 amino acids. V was pared by 6 bases and J by 1 base, with 9 bases between.

In its sample, this clonotype was seen many times. This chain connects TRBV11-1 to TRBJ1-1, with D unresolved. V was shortened by 0 bases and J by 6 bases, with 11 bases between the two germline ends. CDR1 and CDR2 (germline): SGHAT, FQDESV (reference sequence). This CDR3 has 14 amino acids. CDR3 protein: CASSLAGEKAEAFF. CDR3 coding DNA: TGTGCCAGCAGCTTAGCCGGGGAGAAGGCTGAAGCTTTCTTT.

Only a few counts were recorded for this clonotype. This chain joins TRBV30 and TRBJ2-3; 12 bases match TRBD2. Per the germline V gene, CDR1 is GTSNPN and CDR2 is SVGIG (reference sequence). CDR3 length: 14 residues. Germline trimming cut 4 bases from V and 5 bases from J; bases unmatched to any gene: 4. The CDR3 loop is CAWMLAGGKDTQYF. CDR3 DNA: TGTGCCTGGATGCTAGCGGGGGGGAAAGATACGCAGTATTTT.

Remarks on this clonotype: A single base separates this from a much larger clone, so it may be a read error. The chain links TRBV6-6 to TRBJ1-1; D unclear. CDR3 size: 14 residues. From germline, CDR1 is MNHNY and CDR2 SVGAGI (reference sequence). DNA of the CDR3: TGTGCCTGCAGTTACCGCGGGCCCTTCACTGAAGCTTTCTTT. Translation: CACSYRGPFTEAFF.

The chain is built from TRBV4-2 and TRBJ1-2, with 10 bases aligning to TRBD1. This CDR3 comprises 16 residues. Trimming removed 4 bases from V and 4 bases from J; junction bases left unmatched: 9. The germline V gene encodes CDR1 LGHNA and CDR2 YNFKEQ. The CDR3 sequence: CASSPSGTGDIYGYTF. The CDR3 DNA follows: TGTGCCAGCAGCCCCTCCGGGACAGGGGATATCTATGGCTACACCTTC.

This clonotype came up many times. The chain is built from TRBV5-1 and TRBJ2-1; possibly TRBD1 for D (5 bases). The germline V and J ends were trimmed by 4 bases and 4 bases, with 18 bases remaining between them. Germline assignment: CDR1 SGHRS and CDR2 YFSETQ. The CDR3 covers 16 residues. This chain's CDR3 is CASSPLDGATYNEQFF. CDR3 DNA sequence: TGCGCCAGCAGCCCCCTCGATGGGGCAACTTACAATGAGCAGTTCTTC. Supplemented by reference TRBV5-1 and TRBJ2-1, the full variable domain reads KAGVTQTPRYLIKTRGQQVTLSCSPISGHRSVSWYQQTPGQGLQFLFEYFSETQRNKGNFPGRFSGRQFSNSRSEMNVSTLELGDSALYLCASSPLDGATYNEQFFGPGTRLTVL.

This chain links TRBV4-1 with TRBJ2-3, with no clear D. V was cut by 3 bases and J by 7 bases, with 11 bases left in between. Germline CDR1 MGHRA, CDR2 YSYEKL. There are 13 residues in the CDR3. The chain's CDR3 is CASSQATENTQYF. The CDR3 region has the DNA TGCGCCAGCAGCCAGGCGACCGAGAATACGCAGTATTTT.

The chain couples TRBV24-1 to TRBJ2-3, with D uncertain. Trimming pared 4 bases from V and 2 bases from J, leaving 12 bases between. Germline CDR1 and CDR2: KGHDR and SFDVKD. This CDR3 has 15 amino acids. CDR3 loop: CATSESNGITDTQYF. The DNA for the CDR3 is TGTGCCACCAGTGAGAGTAACGGTATCACAGATACGCAGTATTTT.

This clonotype was counted at least ten times. The chain has TRBV7-2 and TRBJ2-3; D perhaps matches TRBD2 (6 bases). V was cut by 5 bases and J by 6 bases, with 18 bases left in between. CDR3 length equals 15 residues. The germline gives CDR1 SGHTA, CDR2 FQGNSA. This CDR3 is CASSPFPRRGDTQYF. CDR3 nucleotide sequence: TGTGCCAGCAGCCCCTTTCCCAGACGGGGGGATACGCAGTATTTT.

This clonotype was detected ten times or more. This chain connects TRBV6-2 or TRBV6-3 to TRBJ2-1; 7 nucleotides line up with TRBD2. Trimming took 6 bases from V and 0 from J; bases not matched to a gene: 5. The CDR3 is 15 residues long. Germline V gene data show CDR1 as MNHEY and CDR2 as SVGEGT. The chain's CDR3 is CASRRTGGSYNEQFF. CDR3 bases: TGTGCCAGCAGACGTACGGGGGGCTCCTACAATGAGCAGTTCTTC.

This clonotype was seen at least ten times. The V call is TRBV7-2, the J call TRBJ1-1, with 7 bases aligning to TRBD1. Germline V gene sequence: CDR1 SGHTA, CDR2 FQGNSA. This CDR3 spans 15 amino acids. With 5 bases clipped from V and 0 bases from J, the junction kept 6 bases outside the gene matches. The CDR3 spells CASSPDRAMNTEAFF. In nucleotides, the CDR3 is TGTGCCAGCAGCCCAGACAGGGCAATGAACACTGAAGCTTTCTTT.

Comment on this clonotype: Possible read error: a much larger clone is one base away. The chain carries TRBV18 and TRBJ1-2, with 7 positions matching TRBD1. The CDR3 extends over 13 amino acids. The V gene's germline CDR1 is KGHSH and CDR2 LQKENI. CDR3 in DNA: TGTGCCAGCTCGGACAGGACATCCTATGGCTGCACCTTC. It yields the protein CASSDRTSYGCTF.

In this sample, this clonotype turned up a few times. One end of the junction varies from germline; a read error may be responsible. This sequence joins TRBV6-2 or TRBV6-3 and TRBJ1-2, with a weak D call TRBD1 (6 bases). The CDR3 runs 14 residues. Germline loops: CDR1 MNHEY, CDR2 SVGEGT. The CDR3: CVSSPAAGVYGYTF. In nucleotides, the CDR3 is TGTGTCAGCAGCCCCGCGGCAGGGGTCTATGGCTACACCTTC.

Concerning this clonotype: With a much larger clone just one base away, this may be a read error. The J gene is TRBJ2-3, the V gene TRBV5-1; no reliable D call. The ends were cut back, 4 bases at V and 6 bases at J, with 18 bases in the middle. Germline V gene sequence: CDR1 SGHRS, CDR2 YFSETQ. The length of the CDR3 is 15 residues. This CDR3 reads CASSLGELRSDTQYF. The CDR3 coding sequence is TGCGCCAGCAGCCTGGGCGAACTAAGATCGGATACGCAGTATTTT.

This clonotype was seen repeatedly, ten times or more. The gene calls are TRBV7-7 and TRBJ2-5, with 9 bases aligning to TRBD2. V trimming: 6 bases; J trimming: 4 bases; junction bases outside the gene matches: 6. This CDR3 spans 14 amino acids. Germline V gene lookup returns CDR1 SSHAT and CDR2 FNYEAQ (reference sequence). The DNA of the CDR3 is TGTGCCAGCAGTTTCCCGACTAGCGGAGAGACCCAGTACTTC. Its protein is CASSFPTSGETQYF.

A word on this clonotype: A much more abundant neighbour one base away suggests this may be a read error. The chain joins TRBV11-1 to TRBJ2-1; D is undetermined. Germline CDR1 reads SGHAT; CDR2 reads FQDESV (reference sequence). The CDR3 covers 15 residues. Trimming took off 0 bases at V and 5 bases at J, with 11 bases between the two ends. CDR3 nucleotides: TGTGCCAGCAGCTTAGCGTGGCAGGTAGACAATGAGCAGTTCTTC. Protein product: CASSLAWQVDNEQFF.

In regard to this clonotype: A much larger clone is a single base away; this may be a read error. The chain combines TRBV5-1 with TRBJ2-1; 8 bases are a match to TRBD2. The DNA end is more similar to TRBJ2-7, so the J call may be wrong. From germline, CDR1 is SGHRS and CDR2 YFSETQ. This CDR3 has 17 amino acids. The CDR3 DNA reads TGCGCCAGCAGCGGAGGGTTACTAGCGGCGAAAGTCAATGAGCAGTACTTC. Its protein is CASSGGLLAAKVNEQYF.

This clonotype was seen a few times. This chain links TRBV7-2 with TRBJ2-2; D is uncertain. The germline CDR1 and CDR2 sequences are SGHTA and FQGNSA. The CDR3 is made up of 13 amino acids. The V end was cut by 10 bases, the J end by 0 bases, with 9 bases between. The DNA of the CDR3 is TGTGCCACCCGGCTAACGAACACCGGGGAGCTGTTTTTT. Its protein is CATRLTNTGELFF.

This clonotype was recorded at least ten times. The chain recombines TRBV15 with TRBJ2-1; the match to TRBD2 covers 8 bases. With V trimmed by 0 bases and J by 5 bases, 3 bases remained unmatched. Germline CDR1 is LNHNV and CDR2 is YYDKDF (reference sequence). CDR3 length: 15 amino acids. CDR3 residues: CATSRDGRGDNEQFF. CDR3 DNA: TGTGCCACCAGCAGAGACGGGAGGGGAGACAATGAGCAGTTCTTC.

For this clonotype: The junction and the germline gene differ at one end; a read error may be behind it. The chain links TRBV7-3 to TRBJ2-5; 10 nucleotides align to TRBD2. Germline CDR1 is SGHTA and CDR2 is FQGTGA. CDR3 size: 15 residues. The CDR3 spells CAGSLTSGAQETQYF. The CDR3 DNA sequence: TGTGCCGGCAGCTTAACTAGCGGGGCCCAAGAGACCCAGTACTTC.

The gene calls are TRBV7-6 and TRBJ2-5; 13 positions agree with TRBD2. V gave up 5 bases and J gave up 5 bases; unmatched junction bases: 8. The CDR3 is made up of 16 amino acids. Germline CDR1 reads SGHVS; CDR2 reads FNYEAQ. DNA of the CDR3: TGTGCCAGCAGCAGTCGACTAGCGGGAGGCAGGGAGACCCAGTACTTC. This encodes CASSSRLAGGRETQYF.

The chain recombines TRBV20-1 with TRBJ1-1; D is unresolved. The CDR3 has 15 residues. Germline V gene lookup returns CDR1 DFQATT and CDR2 SNEGSKA (reference sequence). V lost 3 bases, J lost 1 base, and 15 bases lay in between. CDR3 in amino acids: CSASKPVQQNTEAFF. As DNA, the CDR3 is TGCAGTGCTAGCAAACCGGTGCAGCAGAACACTGAAGCTTTCTTT.

The table lists this clonotype with many counts. V gene TRBV6-2 or TRBV6-3 combines with J gene TRBJ1-6; D gene uncertain. The CDR3 runs to 14 residues. Trimming left V 4 bases short and J 8 bases short, with 12 bases between. From germline, CDR1 is MNHEY and CDR2 SVGEGT. The CDR3 nucleotides read TGTGCCAGCAGTTCTGGGTTCCGAGATTCACCCCTCCACTTT. This sequence encodes CASSSGFRDSPLHF.